A single sample gave rise to the 5 T cell receptor beta chains below, sequenced in a study of blood T cell repertoires in COVID-19. Method: immunoSEQ multiplex PCR; TCRdb's copy keeps in-frame clones and lacks some. The data contain 200,000 to 250,000 clones, 88% of them seen just once; the ten biggest clones take up around 1.5%. The source material was peripheral blood. Every receptor here comes from a man aged 18 to 35 with active or convalescent COVID-19.

This rearrangement joins TRBV21-1 to TRBJ2-7; the table's D call TRBD1 went unverified against the DNA. TRBV21-1 constitutes a pseudogene. The CDR3 totals 15 residues. CDR3 in amino acids: CASSKTIDRGYEQYF. CDR3 DNA: TGTGCCAGCAGCAAAACCATCGACAGGGGCTACGAGCAGTACTTC.

A single count supports this clone. The chain links TRBV2 to TRBJ2-3; D possibly corresponds to TRBD1 (5 bases). In germline, CDR1 is SNHLY, CDR2 FYNNEI. There are 15 residues in the CDR3. V was pared by 6 bases and J by 5 bases, with 18 bases between. The CDR3 nucleotides are TGTGCCAGCAGAAGACTGCAAGGGGCGGAAGATACGCAGTATTTT. Its translation is CASRRLQGAEDTQYF.

This chain links TRBV4-1 with TRBJ2-1, with 8 bases fitting TRBD1. The germline CDR1 and CDR2 sequences are MGHRA and YSYEKL. With 5 bases clipped from V and 4 bases from J, the junction kept 4 bases outside the gene matches. The CDR3 consists of 14 residues. The CDR3 region is CASSGQGQYNEQFF. The CDR3 DNA sequence: TGCGCCAGCAGCGGACAGGGACAATACAATGAGCAGTTCTTC.

The chain is built from TRBV19 and TRBJ2-7, with 13 positions matching TRBD2. Germline CDR1 reads LNHDA; CDR2 reads SQIVND (reference sequence). CDR3 length: 15 amino acids. The junction had 7 bases not matched to a gene; V was cut back by 5 bases and J by 6 bases. CDR3 DNA sequence: TGTGCCAGTAGTTCCTGGACTAGCGGGAGTACCGAGCAGTACTTC. This sequence encodes CASSSWTSGSTEQYF.

V usage is TRBV5-5 and J usage is TRBJ1-2; D remains ambiguous. The CDR3 is 13 amino acids. Trimming stripped 1 base from V and 3 bases from J, with 7 bases between. Germline V gene data show CDR1 as SGHKS and CDR2 as YYEKEE (reference sequence). CDR3 nucleotide sequence: TGTGCCAGCAGCTTGTATATCCACTATGGCTACACCTTC. Amino acids: CASSLYIHYGYTF.